The clone carrying this TCR beta chain was seen once. The antigen remains unidentified. V was trimmed by 9 bases and J by 2 bases, leaving 18 bases between them. The CDR3 has 14 residues. CDR1 and CDR2 (germline): SGHNT, YYREEE (reference sequence). Profiled with immunoSEQ multiplex PCR; TCRdb holds only in-frame clones, not every one. The sample contains about 950 clones, roughly 84% of which appear only once. This sample was taken from a study of PD-1 blockade in classical Hodgkin lymphoma. Notes on the study in general: CD4+ TCR diversity, unlike CD8+, rose significantly by C4D1. Some patients started nivolumab under 1 year after ASCT, and they were excluded. Whoever responded completely had baseline diversity much like that seen in newly diagnosed patients. According to reports, newly diagnosed patients had lower baseline TCR diversity than healthy donors, and relapsed/refractory patients had lower baseline TCR diversity still.

Every one of the patients relapsed after autologous stem cell transplantation (brentuximab vedotin exposure was variable). Magnetic negative selection was used to purify CD8+ T cells from thawed PBMCs. Sequenced material: CD8+ T cells from blood, taken at baseline. The J gene is TRBJ2-7, the V gene TRBV5-4; a possible D gene is TRBD2 (5 bases). The source of this sequence is a human donor with classical Hodgkin lymphoma. The CDR3 protein is CATYSTLVPYEQYF. In nucleotides, the CDR3 is TGTGCCACCTACTCCACACTAGTCCCCTACGAGCAGTACTTC.